Below, one T cell receptor (beta chain) is given with its context. Antigen: not known. Unique molecular identifiers (one per individual cDNA molecule) were attached. TCRdb independently ran MiXCR on the 5' RACE reads; one entry per CDR3 protein. The sample lists tens of thousands of distinct CDR3 sequences, over 20% occurring once. The data belong to a study of early T cells in non-severe SARS-CoV-2 infection. Study as a whole: Bulk RNA isolated from unsorted whole blood underwent sequencing; chains were not paired.

Study outcomes and limitations: VDJdb matching skewed toward anti-spike CD8 responses, missing private and CD4 specificities.

Per the germline V gene, CDR1 is MGHRA and CDR2 is YSYEKL. Trimming at V came to 6 bases and at J to 2 bases, leaving 7 bases not matched to a gene. The CDR3 extends over 15 amino acids. This receptor was taken from an adult who was a healthcare worker with PCR-confirmed SARS-CoV-2 infection or an uninfected control (not recorded which). This rearrangement joins TRBV4-1 to TRBJ2-3; 8 bases line up with TRBD1. The sequencing used whole blood, collected at baseline. The DNA for the CDR3 is TGCGCCAGCAGTACGGGACAGGAACACACAGATACGCAGTATTTT. It is translated as CASSTGQEHTDTQYF.